A selection of T cell receptor beta chains follows, all from one sample in a study of T cells expressing NK-cell markers. With the 5' RACE reads reprocessed, TCRdb shows one record per CDR3 protein and no DNA. Recorded here are roughly 390,000 distinct CDR3 sequences; the top ten clones represent approximately 11%. Sequencing input: blood T cells: a sorted CD56 or NKG2C T cell subset, CD4+ or CD8+ T cells, or bulk PBMC T cells (not recorded which). The receptor source for this set is a woman in her 50s in good health. CDR3s include the opening cysteine and the closing phenylalanine or tryptophan.

j_call,v_call,cdr3_aa
TRBJ2-1,TRBV9,CASSGPGQVGLEQFF
TRBJ2-3,TRBV2,CASTFRDRDTQYF
TRBJ1-2,TRBV12-3/TRBV12-4,CASSSDGTSYGYTF
TRBJ2-3,TRBV10-3,CAISGASGISDTQYF
TRBJ1-5,TRBV20-1,CSARVRGSEPQHF
TRBJ2-7,TRBV20-1,CSAPIAGVYEQYF
TRBJ2-1,TRBV20-1,CSARALFSNEQFF
TRBJ2-1,TRBV15,CATSRPGTSGSLNEQFF
TRBJ2-4,TRBV20-1,CSASTGARAKNIQYF
TRBJ2-2,TRBV24-1,CATTPGTSGRTGELFF
TRBJ1-5,TRBV19,CASSILFQPQHF
TRBJ2-1,TRBV6-6,CASSYVAGGLSYNEQFF
TRBJ2-5,TRBV27,CASSMTGSWDQYF
TRBJ2-3,TRBV7-9,CASKKRVTDTQYF
TRBJ2-5,TRBV11-2,CASSLGVSGETQYF
TRBJ2-3,TRBV5-1,CASSQSRLYTDTQYF
TRBJ1-4,TRBV20-1,CSARDLGLGRRNEKLFF
TRBJ2-3,TRBV12-3/TRBV12-4,CASSPRVPITDTQYF